Below, one T cell receptor beta chain is given with its context. The data are from a study of control samples from healthy donors and cancer patients. Germline V gene sequence: CDR1 SGHRS, CDR2 YFSETQ. The CDR3 has 14 residues. V was shortened by 4 bases and J by 0 bases, with 10 bases between the two germline ends. Sequenced by immunoSEQ multiplex PCR; TCRdb stores in-frame clones only, minus some. The sample records some 170,000 clones, roughly 94% being singletons. The rearrangement joins TRBV5-1 to TRBJ1-1, with D unresolved. The material sequenced was PBMCs. The TCR sequence derives from a man in his sixties with colorectal cancer. CDR3 nucleotides: TGCGCCAGCAGCGACTATGGTGTGAACACTGAAGCTTTCTTT. It yields the protein CASSDYGVNTEAFF.